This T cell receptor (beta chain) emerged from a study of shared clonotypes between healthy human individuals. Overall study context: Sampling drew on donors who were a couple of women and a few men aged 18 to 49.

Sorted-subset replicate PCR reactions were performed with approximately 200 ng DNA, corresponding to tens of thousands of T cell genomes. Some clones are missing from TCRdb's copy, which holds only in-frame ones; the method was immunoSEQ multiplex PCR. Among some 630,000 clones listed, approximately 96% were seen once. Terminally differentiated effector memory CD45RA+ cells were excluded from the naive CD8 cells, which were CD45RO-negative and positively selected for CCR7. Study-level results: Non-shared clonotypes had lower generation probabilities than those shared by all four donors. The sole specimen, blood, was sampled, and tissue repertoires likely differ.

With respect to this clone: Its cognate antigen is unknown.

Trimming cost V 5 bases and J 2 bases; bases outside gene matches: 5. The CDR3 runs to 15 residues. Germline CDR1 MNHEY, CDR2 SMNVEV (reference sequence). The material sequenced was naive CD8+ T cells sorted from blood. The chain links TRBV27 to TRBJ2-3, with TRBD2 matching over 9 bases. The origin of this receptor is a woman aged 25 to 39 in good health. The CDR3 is CASSHRTSATDTQYF. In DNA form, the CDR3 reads TGTGCCAGCAGTCATAGGACTAGCGCCACAGATACGCAGTATTTT.